The 19 T cell receptor beta chains reported below all come from one sample, sequenced in a study of CD8+ T cells in alopecia areata. Extracted from the samples, RNA was reverse transcribed into cDNA to serve as the sequencing template. The method was immunoSEQ multiplex PCR; TCRdb's version includes in-frame clones alone and lacks a portion of them. The table records 160,000 or so clones, less than 80% of them present only once. The specimen comprised CD8+ T cells sorted from blood, sampled at week 0. Source of these receptors: a human donor with alopecia areata.

This clone occurred a few times. The V gene is TRBV25-1, the J gene TRBJ1-5; no reliable D call. This CDR3 contains 17 residues. Trimming pared 1 base from V and 2 bases from J, leaving 15 bases between. Germline V gene sequence: CDR1 MGHDK, CDR2 SYGVNS. This CDR3 reads CASSESGRDPGNQPQHF. DNA of the CDR3: TGTGCCAGCAGTGAATCCGGTAGGGATCCCGGCAATCAGCCCCAGCATTTT.

The J gene is TRBJ1-5, the V gene TRBV2, with D possibly matching TRBD1 (6 bases). Germline-derived CDR1 and CDR2 are SNHLY and FYNNEI. CDR3 length: 13 amino acids. V lost 7 bases and J 2 bases, leaving 9 bases between the germline ends. The chain's CDR3 is CASTGGRNQPQHF. The CDR3 bases are TGTGCCAGCACGGGGGGCCGCAATCAGCCCCAGCATTTT. Combining the CDR3 with reference TRBV2 and TRBJ1-5 gives the whole variable domain EPEVTQTPSHQVTQMGQEVILRCVPISNHLYFYWYRQILGQKVEFLVSFYNNEISEKSEIFDDQFSVERPDGSNFTLKIRSTKLEDSAMYFCASTGGRNQPQHFGDGTRLSIL.

The rearrangement joins TRBV30 to TRBJ2-2; D is uncertain. The V gene's germline CDR1 is GTSNPN and CDR2 SVGIG (reference sequence). Trimming removed 1 base from V and 7 bases from J, with 4 bases in between. The CDR3 sequence is 11 residues long. CDR3 DNA sequence: TGTGCCTGGAGTGATATCGGGGAGCTGTTTTTT. It encodes CAWSDIGELFF.

This clone appeared a few times. The CDR3 region has the DNA TGCAGCGTCAACCGGGACAGGGGCGCTTATGGCTACACCTTC. Translating gives CSVNRDRGAYGYTF. The V call is TRBV29-1, the J call TRBJ1-2, with 10 bases aligning to TRBD1. The V and J ends lost 6 bases and 5 bases, in that order; junction bases with no gene match: 9. This CDR3 is built from 14 residues. Germline values: CDR1 SQVTM, CDR2 ANQGSEA.

The chain has TRBV7-9 and TRBJ2-3, with D perhaps matching TRBD1 or TRBD2 (5 bases each). V shed 5 bases and J shed 7 bases, with 22 bases lying between them. The length of the CDR3 is 16 residues. Germline V gene sequence: CDR1 SEHNR, CDR2 FQNEAQ (reference sequence). The CDR3 loop is CASSPSPGPILHTQYF. Written as DNA, the CDR3 is TGTGCCAGCAGCCCATCACCGGGACCGATTTTACATACGCAGTATTTT.

Points on this clone: The sample holds other DNA sequences that translate to the same CDR3. This chain connects TRBV4-1 to TRBJ1-5, with D maybe TRBD1 (5 bases). The CDR3 is made up of 15 amino acids. Looked up from germline, CDR1 is MGHRA and CDR2 is YSYEKL. Trimming took off 0 bases at V and 4 bases at J, with 10 bases between the two ends. The CDR3 DNA follows: TGCGCCAGCAGCCAAGATTCACGGGGGAATCAGCCCCAGCATTTT. It specifies CASSQDSRGNQPQHF.

The chain uses TRBV15 and TRBJ1-5, with 10 bases fitting TRBD1. Germline V gives CDR1 LNHNV, CDR2 YYDKDF (reference sequence). There are 14 residues in the CDR3. With 3 bases clipped from V and 5 bases from J, the junction kept 1 base outside the gene matches. The DNA for the CDR3 is TGTGCCACCAGCAGGGGGACAGGGGATCAGCCCCAGCATTTT. It yields the protein CATSRGTGDQPQHF.

The V gene is TRBV29-1, the J gene TRBJ1-2; the D is unclear. CDR1 is SQVTM, CDR2 ANQGSEA, per germline. The CDR3 spans 14 residues. Trimming pared 5 bases from V and 8 bases from J, leaving 21 bases between. CDR3 region: CSVPYPEMGGGYTF. The CDR3 nucleotides read TGCAGCGTTCCTTACCCGGAGATGGGAGGAGGCTACACCTTC.

This clone has a single count. J is TRBJ2-5 and V is TRBV2; 12 bases map to TRBD2. The CDR3 runs to 17 residues. CDR1 and CDR2 (germline): SNHLY, FYNNEI. J was trimmed by 2 bases and V by 6 bases; bases with no gene match: 10. This chain's CDR3 is CASSGLAGNVEQETQYF. The CDR3 region has the DNA TGTGCCAGCAGCGGACTAGCGGGGAACGTCGAACAAGAGACCCAGTACTTC.

The V gene is TRBV4-1, the J gene TRBJ2-2; D remains unclear. The CDR3 runs to 15 residues. Germline CDR1 MGHRA, CDR2 YSYEKL. V lost 5 bases and J lost 5, with 15 bases in between. In nucleotides, the CDR3 is TGCGCCAGCAGCTGGACGTCGCCTTCGACCGGGGAGCTGTTTTTT. This translates into CASSWTSPSTGELFF.

The chain couples TRBV19 to TRBJ1-5, with D unclear. This CDR3 region has 15 residues. V lost 1 base and J 0 bases, leaving 7 bases between the germline ends. The germline CDR1 and CDR2 sequences are LNHDA and SQIVND (reference sequence). The CDR3 bases are TGTGCCAGTAGTATAGGGAGACTTAGCAATCAGCCCCAGCATTTT. Translated, it gives CASSIGRLSNQPQHF. The entire variable domain, with the rest obtained from reference TRBV19 and TRBJ1-5, is as follows: DGGITQSPKYLFRKEGQNVTLSCEQNLNHDAMYWYRQDPGQGLRLIYYSQIVNDFQKGDIAEGYSVSREKKESFPLTVTSAQKNPTAFYLCASSIGRLSNQPQHFGDGTRLSIL.

This chain joins TRBV27 and TRBJ2-7; 10 nucleotides line up with TRBD1. Germline V gene data show CDR1 as MNHEY and CDR2 as SMNVEV (reference sequence). There are 14 residues in the CDR3. V trimming: 3 bases; J trimming: 2 bases; junction bases outside the gene matches: 1. The CDR3 spells CASSFGTGAYEQYF. Here the CDR3 DNA reads TGTGCCAGCAGTTTTGGGACAGGGGCCTACGAGCAGTACTTC.

The chain is built from TRBV5-6 and TRBJ2-7; possibly TRBD1 for D (6 bases). The V end lost 5 bases, the J end lost 1 base, and 10 bases lay between the germline ends. CDR1 and CDR2 from the germline V gene are SGHDT and YYEEEE. This CDR3 is 13 amino acids long. CDR3 region: CASSSTGSYEQYF. The CDR3 nucleotides read TGTGCCAGCAGTAGCACAGGGTCCTACGAGCAGTACTTC.

This clone was counted only a few times. V and J are TRBV4-1 and TRBJ1-1, with TRBD1 matching over 8 bases. V lost 3 bases and J lost 3; bases outside the gene matches: 6. The CDR3 consists of 15 residues. Germline CDR1 is MGHRA and CDR2 is YSYEKL. CDR3 coding DNA: TGCGCCAGCAGCCAGGTGGACAGGGAGGACACTGAAGCTTTCTTT. Its protein is CASSQVDREDTEAFF.

The chain uses TRBV11-1 and TRBJ2-1; 10 bases map to TRBD2. This CDR3 contains 16 residues. Germline V lookup: CDR1 SGHAT, CDR2 FQDESV (reference sequence). V shed 5 bases and J 7 bases; nucleotides not matched to a gene: 11. CDR3 residues: CASSLLGLAGDNEQFF. Here the CDR3 DNA reads TGTGCCAGCAGCCTCCTGGGCCTAGCGGGGGATAATGAGCAGTTCTTC.

DNA of the CDR3: TGTGCCATCAGTGATGGGGGGTCTGAAGCTTTCTTT. Its protein is CAISDGGSEAFF. V and J are TRBV10-3 and TRBJ1-1, with a tentative D call TRBD1 (5 bases). The length of the CDR3 is 12 residues. Germline CDR1 is ENHRY and CDR2 is SYGVKD. The V end was cut by 3 bases, the J end by 6 bases, with 8 bases between.

This clone has only a few counts. The rearrangement links TRBV29-1 to TRBJ1-2, with D maybe TRBD1 (5 bases). Germline V gene sequence: CDR1 SQVTM, CDR2 ANQGSEA. There are 12 residues in the CDR3. V lost 5 bases to trimming and J lost 8 bases, with 15 bases between them. The chain's CDR3 is CSVPGPTGGYTF. DNA for the CDR3: TGCAGCGTTCCAGGGCCAACTGGGGGCTACACCTTC. The full variable domain, rest sourced from reference TRBV29-1 and TRBJ1-2, is SAVISQKPSRDICQRGTSLTIQCQVDSQVTMMFWYRQQPGQSLTLIATANQGSEATYESGFVIDKFPISRPNLTFSTLTVSNMSPEDSSIYLCSVPGPTGGYTFGSGTRLTVV.

This clone was detected a few times. The V call is TRBV7-9, the J call TRBJ1-1; the D is unclear. V lost 3 bases and J lost 4, with 6 bases in between. Germline-derived CDR1 and CDR2 are SEHNR and FQNEAQ (reference sequence). The CDR3 covers 12 residues. This CDR3 is CASSFQATEAFF. The CDR3 coding sequence is TGTGCCAGCAGCTTTCAGGCCACTGAAGCTTTCTTT.

This chain links TRBV13 with TRBJ1-2, with 7 bases that match TRBD1. The germline CDR1 and CDR2 sequences are PRHDT and FYEKMQ (reference sequence). V dropped 5 bases and J dropped 5; count of bases not matched to a gene: 5. The CDR3 has 13 residues. The CDR3 region has the DNA TGTGCCAGCAGCCCCGGCAGGGGGTATGGCTACACCTTC. Its protein product is CASSPGRGYGYTF.